By share, the clone carrying this TCR beta chain ranks as medium-sized (0.01 to 0.1%). Its antigen remains unknown. This sample is drawn from a study of Tregs in tolerant kidney transplant recipients. Study-level information: Tregs grew about 15 days with irradiated donor B cells, restimulated on day 11. Stimulator donor B cells were generated over roughly ten days with CD40L, cyclosporin A and IL-4. An approximately 3-day belatacept mixed lymphocyte reaction, sometimes plus 5-day graft donor restimulation, preceded CD4+CD25+CD127- sorting.

The germline V gene encodes CDR1 MNHNY and CDR2 SVGAGI (reference sequence). Germline trimming cut 5 bases from V and 6 bases from J; bases unmatched to any gene: 7. The CDR3 extends over 15 amino acids. Generated by immunoSEQ multiplex PCR, the TCRdb table keeps only in-frame clones and is missing some. The sample carries about 3,000 clones, 35% to 45% recorded once. Material for sequencing was Tregs from blood grown in culture. This chain joins TRBV6-6 and TRBJ2-2, with TRBD1 matching 9 bases. This sequence was found in a human donor in good health. In DNA form, the CDR3 reads TGTGCCAGCAGTACCCGGACAGGGGTTGCCGGGGAGCTGTTTTTT. Encoded protein: CASSTRTGVAGELFF.